These T cell receptor beta chains were read from a single sample in a study of response to subunit inactivated influenza vaccine. MiXCR was run by TCRdb on the RT-PCR reads, yielding one entry per CDR3 protein. This sample yields about 540,000 distinct CDR3 sequences, of which around 21% are seen a single time; 2.5% to 3% belongs to the top ten. A further study also used this sample, focusing on T cells expressing NK-cell markers.

The specimen was CD4+ T cells sorted from PBMCs, collected 11 to 12 days after vaccination. Every receptor here comes from a middle-aged man who received an inactivated influenza vaccine. Both conserved end residues are part of each CDR3. A D gene is named only where the DNA matches it firmly. Size tells how often a clone was seen (once, few, many) or the class of an expanded clone, and some rows leave it out.

abundance	j_gene	d_gene	v_gene	CDR3aa	CDR3nt
few	TRBJ2-7	TRBD1	TRBV20-1	CSAITRTGESEQYF	TGCAGTGCCATTACTAGGACAGGGGAAAGCGAGCAGTACTTC
.	TRBJ2-5	.	TRBV11-2	CASSLGAGHQRRETQYF	TGTGCCAGCAGCTTAGGTGCCGGGCACCAACGCCGAGAGACCCAGTACTTC
few	TRBJ2-5	.	TRBV7-7	CASSSGTQGTQYF	TGTGCTAGCAGCTCCGGGACTCAGGGGACCCAGTACTTC
.	TRBJ2-1	.	TRBV5-1	CASGLSGFTYNEQFF	TGCGCCAGCGGCTTGTCAGGGTTTACCTACAATGAGCAGTTCTTC
.	TRBJ2-5	TRBD1	TRBV10-2	CASSETGQGRETQYF	TGCGCCAGCAGTGAGACGGGACAGGGTAGAGAGACCCAGTACTTC
few	TRBJ2-3	TRBD2	TRBV20-1	CSALTSGGTDTQYF	TGCAGTGCTTTGACTAGCGGGGGCACAGATACGCAGTATTTT
.	TRBJ2-1	TRBD2	TRBV11-2	CASSLELAGGPGNEQFF	TGTGCCAGCAGCTTAGAACTAGCGGGAGGGCCGGGGAATGAGCAGTTCTTC
.	TRBJ2-5	TRBD1	TRBV7-2	CASRGTGGRETQYF	TGTGCCAGCAGGGGGACAGGGGGGCGGGAGACCCAGTACTTC
few	TRBJ1-4	.	TRBV4-3	CASSQELLFF	TGCGCCAGCAGCCAAGAATTACTGTTTTTT
.	TRBJ2-1	TRBD2	TRBV5-1	CASSSAGGGPHNEQFF	TGCGCCAGCAGCTCCGCCGGGGGGGGGCCCCACAATGAGCAGTTCTTC
few	TRBJ2-7	.	TRBV29-1	CSVPLGSSYEQYF	TGCAGCGTCCCCCTAGGTTCGTCCTACGAGCAGTACTTC
.	TRBJ2-6	.	TRBV5-1	CASSLAQGGTGANVLTF	TGCGCCAGCAGCTTGGCACAGGGAGGGACTGGGGCCAACGTCCTGACTTTC
.	TRBJ2-7	.	TRBV12-3/TRBV12-4	CASSHRDRRTYEQYF	TGTGCCAGCAGCCACCGGGACCGAAGAACCTACGAGCAGTACTTC
.	TRBJ2-7	.	TRBV10-3	CAISESTGNSYEQYF	TGTGCCATCAGTGAGTCGACGGGGAACTCCTACGAGCAGTACTTC
.	TRBJ2-2	TRBD1	TRBV3-1	CASKPRQGVIATGELFF	TGTGCCAGCAAACCTAGACAGGGAGTGATTGCGACCGGGGAGCTGTTTTTT
few	TRBJ2-5	.	TRBV29-1	CSVEIQVGETQYF	TGCAGCGTTGAAATACAGGTCGGAGAGACCCAGTACTTC
.	TRBJ1-2	TRBD1	TRBV6-1	CASSAGGYDWSYTF	TGTGCCAGCAGTGCAGGGGGCTATGATTGGAGCTACACCTTC
.	TRBJ1-1	TRBD1	TRBV14	CASSQIQGSSTEAFF	TGTGCCAGCAGCCAGATACAGGGGAGCAGCACTGAAGCTTTCTTT
.	TRBJ2-1	.	TRBV29-1	CSWGEADTYNEQFF	TGCAGCTGGGGGGAGGCAGATACCTACAATGAGCAGTTCTTC
few	TRBJ2-5	TRBD1	TRBV28	CASSFTGTGETQYF	TGTGCCAGCAGTTTTACCGGGACAGGGGAAACCCAGTACTTC
once	TRBJ2-3	TRBD1	TRBV4-3	CASSQARQGSSQYF	TGCGCCAGCAGCCAAGCGAGACAGGGCTCCTCGCAGTATTTT
.	TRBJ1-6	.	TRBV3-1	CASSATRNSPLHF	TGTGCCAGCAGCGCGACAAGGAATTCACCCCTCCACTTT
few	TRBJ2-3	TRBD2	TRBV6-6	CASMAGDTDTQYF	TGTGCCAGCATGGCGGGAGACACAGATACGCAGTATTTT
.	TRBJ2-3	TRBD2	TRBV5-6	CASSMILAGGQYF	TGTGCCAGCAGCATGATCCTAGCGGGGGGGCAGTATTTT
.	TRBJ1-6	.	TRBV3-1	CASSPLRDTNSPLHF	TGTGCCAGCAGCCCACTACGGGACACAAATTCACCCCTCCACTTT
.	TRBJ1-6	.	TRBV4-1	CASSQVTRLNSPLHF	TGCGCCAGCAGCCAAGTTACGCGGCTTAATTCACCCCTCCACTTT
.	TRBJ2-7	TRBD2	TRBV12-3/TRBV12-4	CASSFSGRANEQYF	TGTGCCAGCAGTTTTTCCGGGAGGGCCAACGAGCAGTACTTC
.	TRBJ2-5	.	TRBV9	CASSVDIGQQETQYF	TGTGCCAGCAGCGTAGATATTGGGCAGCAAGAGACCCAGTACTTC
few	TRBJ1-2	.	TRBV6-5	CASSYSKGSYGYTF	TGTGCCAGCAGTTACTCGAAGGGGAGCTATGGCTACACCTTC
.	TRBJ1-2	.	TRBV29-1	CSVWAGEGYTF	TGCAGCGTTTGGGCAGGGGAAGGCTACACCTTC
.	TRBJ2-1	TRBD2	TRBV7-2	CASSFDGLAGRYEQFF	TGTGCCAGCAGCTTCGACGGACTAGCGGGACGGTATGAGCAGTTCTTC
.	TRBJ2-1	.	TRBV12-3/TRBV12-4	CASSKGEQFF	TGTGCCAGCAGTAAGGGGGAGCAGTTCTTC
many	TRBJ1-1	.	TRBV5-1	CASSLGMNTEAFF	TGCGCCAGCAGCCTGGGGATGAACACTGAAGCTTTCTTT
.	TRBJ2-6	.	TRBV6-5	CASSYSEAQKSGANVLTF	TGTGCCAGCAGTTACTCCGAGGCCCAGAAATCTGGGGCCAACGTCCTGACTTTC
few	TRBJ2-5	.	TRBV7-2	CASSLVAGAFGGTQYF	TGTGCCAGCAGCTTAGTGGCGGGGGCTTTTGGAGGAACCCAGTACTTC
.	TRBJ2-7	.	TRBV20-1	CSARVKGTYEQYF	TGCAGTGCTAGAGTCAAGGGAACCTACGAGCAGTACTTC
.	TRBJ2-7	.	TRBV7-3	CASSAGSSSYEQYF	TGTGCCAGCAGCGCTGGCTCTAGCTCCTACGAGCAGTACTTC
.	TRBJ2-1	TRBD1	TRBV7-2	CASSQPRGTGNYNEQFF	TGTGCCAGCAGCCAGCCCCGGGGGACAGGGAACTACAATGAGCAGTTCTTC
few	TRBJ2-7	TRBD2	TRBV29-1	CSVSLAGNEQYF	TGCAGCGTCAGCTTAGCGGGGAACGAGCAGTACTTC
.	TRBJ1-5	TRBD1	TRBV20-1	CSASKTGGNQPQHF	TGCAGTGCTAGCAAGACAGGGGGCAATCAGCCCCAGCATTTT
.	TRBJ2-7	.	TRBV4-2	CASSQDSGKYEQYF	TGTGCCAGCAGCCAAGATTCAGGGAAATACGAGCAGTACTTC
.	TRBJ1-2	.	TRBV3-1	CASSRSVYGYTF	TGTGCCAGCAGCCGCTCCGTTTATGGCTACACCTTC
.	TRBJ1-2	.	TRBV20-1	CSASRYGYTF	TGCAGTGCTAGCCGCTATGGCTACACCTTC
few	TRBJ2-7	.	TRBV4-1	CASSQSYSTGYEQYF	TGCGCCAGCAGCCAAAGCTATTCGACAGGCTACGAGCAGTACTTC
few	TRBJ2-2	TRBD2	TRBV5-1	CASSFGQTSGATGELFF	TGCGCCAGCAGCTTCGGTCAGACTAGCGGGGCTACCGGGGAGCTGTTTTTT
.	TRBJ2-1	TRBD2	TRBV12-3/TRBV12-4	CASSWASGSDEQFF	TGTGCCAGCAGTTGGGCTAGCGGGAGCGATGAGCAGTTCTTC